This T cell receptor (beta chain) stems from a study of blood T cell repertoires in COVID-19. About the research overall: T cells, B-cell-depleted T cells, or PBMCs supplied cDNA or gDNA.

The CDR3 loop spans 17 amino acids. Germline CDR1 SGHDN, CDR2 FVKESK. J was trimmed by 6 bases and V by 0 bases; bases with no gene match: 10. Those who participated ranged in age from roughly 18 to 100 years and resided in 24 US areas. In the authors' methods: Amplified reference gene primers provided the basis for estimating nucleated cell counts. Measured with immunoSEQ multiplex PCR; TCRdb has only the in-frame clones, and not every one. That table is the source of V, J and clone size, and D and trimming were worked out from the DNA. The table records about 280,000 clones, around 90% of them present only once.

The sequencing input was PBMCs or T cells enriched from blood (not recorded which). The chain couples TRBV14 to TRBJ1-2, with 10 bases matching TRBD1. The TCR originated in a woman between 18 and 29 years old with acute COVID-19. The CDR3 DNA reads as TGTGCCAGCAGCCAAGAATTTGGACAGGGGGGGCTTCATGGCTACACCTTC. It encodes CASSQEFGQGGLHGYTF.